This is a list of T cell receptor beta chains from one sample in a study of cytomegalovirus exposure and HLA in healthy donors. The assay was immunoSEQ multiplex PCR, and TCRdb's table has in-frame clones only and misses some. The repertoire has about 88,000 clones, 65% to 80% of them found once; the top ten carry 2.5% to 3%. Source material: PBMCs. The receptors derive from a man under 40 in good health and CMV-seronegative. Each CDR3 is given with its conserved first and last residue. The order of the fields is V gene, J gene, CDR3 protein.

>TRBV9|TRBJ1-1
CASSRVNTEAFF
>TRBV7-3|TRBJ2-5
CASSSLAEETQYF
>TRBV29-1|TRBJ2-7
CSVLPPSYEQYF
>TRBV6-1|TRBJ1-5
CASSERASNQPQHF
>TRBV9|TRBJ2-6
CASSVLPYGISGANVLTF
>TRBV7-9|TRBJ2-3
CASSPGEISTDTQYF
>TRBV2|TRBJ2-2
CASSSQGYPNTGELFF
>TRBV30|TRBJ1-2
CAWSAGQGGYTF
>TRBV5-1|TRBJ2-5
CASSLAQPGQETQYF
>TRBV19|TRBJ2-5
CATRDRPETQYF
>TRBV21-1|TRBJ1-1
CASSNRIGAKNTEAFF
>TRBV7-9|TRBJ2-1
CASSLVVDRGNEQFF
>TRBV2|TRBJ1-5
CASSPSNQPQHF
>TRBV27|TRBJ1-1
CASSTYNRGTTEAFF
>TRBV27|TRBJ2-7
CASSGDRGGYEQYF
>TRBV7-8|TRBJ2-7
CASSLREGTTYEQYF
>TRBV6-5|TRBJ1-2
CASRLGGAGGYTF
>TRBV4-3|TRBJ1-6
CASSQDDGEGSPLHF
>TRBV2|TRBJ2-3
CASSDRNRPDTQYF
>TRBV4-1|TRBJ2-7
CASSHPATGVYEQYF
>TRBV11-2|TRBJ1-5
CASSLEGDSNQPQHF
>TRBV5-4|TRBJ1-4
CASSRGNEKLFF
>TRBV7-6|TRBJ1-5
CASSSYPRGRHQPQHF
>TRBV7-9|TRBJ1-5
CASSLEGLQPQHF
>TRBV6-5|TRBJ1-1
CASSSDLNTEAFF
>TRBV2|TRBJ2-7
CASRDRAGEQYF
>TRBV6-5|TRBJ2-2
CASSYRRNTGELFF
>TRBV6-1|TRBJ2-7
CASSRTVYEQYF
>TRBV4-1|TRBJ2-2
CASSQDLRGNPRELFF
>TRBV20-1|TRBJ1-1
CSARSDTEAFF
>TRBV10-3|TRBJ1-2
CAISEGTGTNGYTF
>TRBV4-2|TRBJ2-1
CASSQADRDNEQFF
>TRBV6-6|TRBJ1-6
CASSPGTGYYNSPLHF
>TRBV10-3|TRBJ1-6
CAISESPGWNSPLHF
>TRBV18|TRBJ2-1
CASSPTSGGTYNEQFF
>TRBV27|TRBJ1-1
CASSWGGDTEAFF
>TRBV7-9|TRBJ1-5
CASSTGQGAYQPQHF
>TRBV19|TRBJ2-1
CATSSGGRYIF
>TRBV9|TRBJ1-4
CASSVGSPNEKLFF
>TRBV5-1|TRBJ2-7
CASSLGGAVGSEQYF
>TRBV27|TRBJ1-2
CASSLQSGMFGYTF
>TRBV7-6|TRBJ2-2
CASSPGTGDTGELFF
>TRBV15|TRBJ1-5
CATSREGRVSNQPQHF
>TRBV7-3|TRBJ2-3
CASSPGDPHTQYF
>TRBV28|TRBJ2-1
CASSLIGDSYNEQFF
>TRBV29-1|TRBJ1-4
CSAGGQGAVAHEKLFF
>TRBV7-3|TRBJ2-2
CASSLIPGSNTGELFF
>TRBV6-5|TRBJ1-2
CASSYSPGGYGYTF
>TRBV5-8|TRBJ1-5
CASSSGTSYNQPQHF
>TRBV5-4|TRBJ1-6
CASSRLQGGAYNSPLHF
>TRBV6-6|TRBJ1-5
CASSYTPSNQPQHF
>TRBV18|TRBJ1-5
CASSPGTPQSNQPQHF
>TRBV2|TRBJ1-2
CASSEARQKNYGYTF
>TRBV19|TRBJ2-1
CASQAFSANEQFF
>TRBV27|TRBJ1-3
CASSSDRVSGNTIYF
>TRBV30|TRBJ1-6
CAWSSGNNSPLHF
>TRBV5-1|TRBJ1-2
CASSADGDYGYTF
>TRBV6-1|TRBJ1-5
CASSVDRVGQPQHF
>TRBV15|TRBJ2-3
CATSRDQAGADTQYF